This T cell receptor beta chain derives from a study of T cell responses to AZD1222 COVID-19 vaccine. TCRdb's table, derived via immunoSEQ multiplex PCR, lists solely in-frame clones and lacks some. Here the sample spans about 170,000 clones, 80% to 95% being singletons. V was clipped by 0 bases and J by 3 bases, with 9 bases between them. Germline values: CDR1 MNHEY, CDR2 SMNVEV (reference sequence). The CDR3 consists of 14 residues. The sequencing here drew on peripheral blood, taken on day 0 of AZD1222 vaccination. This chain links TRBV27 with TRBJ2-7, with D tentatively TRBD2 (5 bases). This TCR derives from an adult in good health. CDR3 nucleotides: TGTGCCAGCAGTTTATCCGGGATCGGCTACGAGCAGTACTTC. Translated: CASSLSGIGYEQYF.